This T cell receptor beta chain was sequenced in a study of CD8 T cells in ankylosing spondylitis. In its sample, this clonotype was seen many times. CDR3 size: 13 residues. Trimming took 3 bases from V and 4 from J; bases not matched to a gene: 4. The V gene's germline CDR1 is SQVTM and CDR2 ANQGSEA. A single record per CDR3 protein comes from TCRdb applying MiXCR to the 5' RACE reads. The sample includes tens of thousands of distinct CDR3 sequences, approximately 10% of them seen just once. The TCR originated in a male donor with ankylosing spondylitis or in good health (not recorded which). The chain couples TRBV29-1 to TRBJ2-7; TRBD1 matches at 9 bases. The sample taken for sequencing was blood, either unsorted or a sorted T cell fraction (not recorded which). CDR3 region: CSVDLDRGYEQYF. The CDR3 nucleotides read TGCAGCGTTGATTTGGACAGGGGATACGAGCAGTACTTC.